The 17 T cell receptor beta chains presented below share a single source sample, sequenced in a study of cytomegalovirus exposure and HLA in healthy donors. Profiling relied on immunoSEQ multiplex PCR, and the TCRdb table lists in-frame clones only, not all of them. The sample yields 200,000 to 250,000 clones, approximately 88% seen once. Input material: PBMCs. Every receptor here comes from a woman under 40 in good health and CMV-seropositive.

The genes are TRBV6-5 and TRBJ1-1; D gene uncertain. V dropped 8 bases and J dropped 6 bases, with 16 bases sitting between them. Germline V CDR1 and CDR2: MNHEY, SVGAGI. The CDR3 has 13 residues. As DNA, the CDR3 is TGTGCCAGCTCAACCCCCGCTGGGGCTGAAGCTTTCTTT. Its protein is CASSTPAGAEAFF.

The table lists this clone with a few counts. The J gene is TRBJ1-1, the V gene TRBV30; a weak D match, TRBD1 (6 bases). CDR1 is GTSNPN, CDR2 SVGIG, per germline (reference sequence). The CDR3 extends over 13 amino acids. Trimming removed 2 bases from V and 6 bases from J, with 13 bases in between. The CDR3 here is CAWSIGGKAEAFF. The CDR3 DNA is TGTGCCTGGAGTATTGGGGGCAAGGCTGAAGCTTTCTTT.

The V call is TRBV5-4, the J call TRBJ2-7, with D perhaps TRBD1 (6 bases). The ends were cut back, 3 bases at V and 6 bases at J, with 16 bases in the middle. Germline loops: CDR1 SGHNT, CDR2 YYREEE (reference sequence). The CDR3 loop spans 14 amino acids. The CDR3 sequence is CASSSMDSPSEQYF. CDR3 bases: TGTGCCAGCAGCTCAATGGACAGTCCCTCCGAGCAGTACTTC.

The chain recombines TRBV12-5 with TRBJ2-7, with TRBD2 matching 15 bases. Trimming removed 2 bases from V and 0 bases from J; junction bases left unmatched: 8. In germline, CDR1 is LGHNT, CDR2 FRNRAP. CDR3 length: 19 residues. The CDR3 bases are TGTGCTAGTGGTTTGACGAAACCGGGACTAGCGGGAGGCTCCTACGAGCAGTACTTC. Its protein is CASGLTKPGLAGGSYEQYF.

Here the CDR3 DNA reads TGCGCCAGCAGCTTCGAATCAGGACTACAAGAGACCCAGTACTTC. Residues: CASSFESGLQETQYF. The chain couples TRBV4-1 to TRBJ2-5, with TRBD2 as a possible D gene (6 bases). The CDR3 has 15 amino acids. V was trimmed by 5 bases and J by 2 bases, leaving 15 bases between them. From germline, CDR1 is MGHRA and CDR2 YSYEKL.

The V gene is TRBV30, the J gene TRBJ2-7; D unclear. The V end was cut by 1 base, the J end by 4 bases, with 8 bases between. Per the germline V gene, CDR1 is GTSNPN and CDR2 is SVGIG (reference sequence). The CDR3 consists of 12 residues. CDR3 residues: CAWSAEHYEQYF. CDR3 DNA sequence: TGTGCCTGGAGTGCAGAGCATTACGAGCAGTACTTC. Full variable domain (rest looked up from reference TRBV30 and TRBJ2-7): SQTIHQWPATLVQPVGSPLSLECTVEGTSNPNLYWYRQAAGRGLQLLFYSVGIGQISSEVPQNLSASRPQDRQFILSSKKLLLSDSGFYLCAWSAEHYEQYFGPGTRLTVT.

As to this clone: At one boundary the junction diverges from the germline segment, which might be a read error. This chain joins TRBV7-7 and TRBJ2-7; D perhaps matches TRBD2 (7 bases). The germline gives CDR1 SSHAT, CDR2 FNYEAQ (reference sequence). The CDR3 is made up of 13 amino acids. Here the CDR3 DNA reads TGTGCTAGCAGCCTCAACAGGGAGGGCGAGCAGTACTTC. Its protein is CASSLNREGEQYF.

The chain uses TRBV2 and TRBJ2-2; D gene unclear. The germline V and J ends were trimmed by 7 bases and 6 bases, with 9 bases remaining between them. CDR1 is SNHLY and CDR2 is FYNNEI in the germline V gene. CDR3 length: 12 amino acids. Here the CDR3 reads CASTALPGELFF. Written as DNA, the CDR3 is TGTGCCAGCACCGCACTCCCCGGGGAGCTGTTTTTT. Based on the CDR3 plus reference TRBV2 and TRBJ2-2, the full variable domain is EPEVTQTPSHQVTQMGQEVILRCVPISNHLYFYWYRQILGQKVEFLVSFYNNEISEKSEIFDDQFSVERPDGSNFTLKIRSTKLEDSAMYFCASTALPGELFFGEGSRLTVL.

The chain combines TRBV29-1 with TRBJ2-7; 7 bases line up with TRBD1. The CDR3 loop spans 12 amino acids. Germline V lookup: CDR1 SQVTM, CDR2 ANQGSEA. V shed 7 bases and J 5 bases; nucleotides not matched to a gene: 8. In nucleotides, the CDR3 is TGCAGCGCCGCACAGGGGCGCCACGAGCAGTACTTC. The encoded protein is CSAAQGRHEQYF.

This clone has just one count. This chain uses TRBV11-3 with TRBJ2-3, with D hard to call. The CDR3 has 12 amino acids. Trimming left V 5 bases short and J 1 base short, with 4 bases between. Germline-derived CDR1 and CDR2 are SGHNT and YENEEA. CDR3 sequence (DNA): TGTGCCAGCAGCATCCGCACAGATACGCAGTATTTT. Protein product: CASSIRTDTQYF.

In its sample, this clone was seen a few times. The chain uses TRBV9 and TRBJ1-2; possible D gene TRBD1, 6 bases. Trimming left V 5 bases short and J 3 bases short, with 8 bases between. The CDR3 is made up of 12 amino acids. Germline lookup yields CDR1 SGDLS and CDR2 YYNGEE. CDR3 region: CASRRGDYGYTF. DNA of the CDR3: TGTGCCAGCAGGAGGGGGGACTATGGCTACACCTTC.

V gene TRBV7-6 combines with J gene TRBJ1-2; D is possibly TRBD1 (5 bases). The germline V gene encodes CDR1 SGHVS and CDR2 FNYEAQ. V was cut by 2 bases and J by 6 bases, with 13 bases left in between. The CDR3 is 14 amino acids. This chain's CDR3 is CASSLNSGTDGYTF. CDR3 bases: TGTGCCAGCAGCTTAAATAGTGGGACTGATGGCTACACCTTC.

This chain uses TRBV10-1 with TRBJ1-2; D remains unclear. The ends were cut back, 3 bases at V and 2 bases at J, with 1 base in the middle. This CDR3 contains 11 residues. Germline V lookup: CDR1 WNHNN, CDR2 SYGVQD (reference sequence). The CDR3 spells CASSDNYGYTF. CDR3 coding DNA: TGCGCCAGCAGTGACAACTATGGCTACACCTTC.

The V call is TRBV7-9, the J call TRBJ2-6, with TRBD1 matching over 8 bases. J was trimmed by 4 bases and V by 5 bases; bases with no gene match: 4. This CDR3 has 15 amino acids. Germline V lookup: CDR1 SEHNR, CDR2 FQNEAQ (reference sequence). CDR3: CASSLTGVGANVLTF. Written as DNA, the CDR3 is TGTGCCAGCAGCCTGACAGGGGTCGGGGCCAACGTCCTGACTTTC. Full variable domain (outside the CDR3, taken from reference TRBV7-9 and TRBJ2-6): DTGVSQNPRHKITKRGQNVTFRCDPISEHNRLYWYRQTLGQGPEFLTYFQNEAQLEKSRLLSDRFSAERPKGSFSTLEIQRTEQGDSAMYLCASSLTGVGANVLTFGAGSRLTVL.

The rearrangement uses TRBV4-1 and TRBJ2-3; tentatively, D is TRBD2 (5 bases). CDR1 and CDR2 (germline): MGHRA, YSYEKL. The CDR3 spans 15 residues. V was trimmed by 5 bases and J by 0 bases, leaving 12 bases between them. CDR3 sequence reads: CASSGGLGSTDTQYF. Written as DNA, the CDR3 is TGCGCCAGCAGCGGCGGGTTGGGGAGCACAGATACGCAGTATTTT.

The chain joins TRBV30 to TRBJ2-1; unclear D gene. Trimming took off 1 base at V and 5 bases at J, with 6 bases between the two ends. The CDR3 sequence is 12 residues long. Germline V lookup: CDR1 GTSNPN, CDR2 SVGIG (reference sequence). CDR3 residues: CAWSGPNNEQFF. The DNA for the CDR3 is TGTGCCTGGAGTGGACCAAACAATGAGCAGTTCTTC.

The genes are TRBV4-1 and TRBJ1-4; 8 nucleotides match TRBD1. With 3 bases clipped from V and 8 bases from J, the junction kept 5 bases outside the gene matches. Germline V CDR1 and CDR2: MGHRA, YSYEKL. This CDR3 region has 14 residues. CDR3 sequence reads: CASSQSGGFEKLFF. In DNA, the CDR3 is TGCGCCAGCAGCCAGTCAGGGGGCTTCGAAAAACTGTTTTTT.